The 25 T cell receptor beta chains given below trace back to one sample, sequenced in a study of blood T cell repertoires in COVID-19. Produced via immunoSEQ multiplex PCR; TCRdb's table is partial and in-frame only. The sample has 200,000 to 250,000 clones, about four fifths seen once. Sequencing was performed on PBMCs or T cells enriched from blood (not recorded which). Every receptor here comes from a woman in her fifties or sixties who had recovered from COVID-19.

For this clone: One junction end disagrees with the germline gene, perhaps due to a read error. CDR3 residues: CANSPPQGAAEAFF. The CDR3 region has the DNA TGTGCCAACTCACCACCGCAGGGGGCAGCTGAAGCTTTCTTT. V and J are TRBV18 and TRBJ1-1; TRBD1 aligns across 8 bases. The CDR3 consists of 14 residues. Germline V gene lookup returns CDR1 KGHSH and CDR2 LQKENI.

This clone was found once. The V gene is TRBV5-5, the J gene TRBJ1-6; D is uncertain. V shed 1 base and J shed 6 bases, with 11 bases lying between them. Germline values: CDR1 SGHKS, CDR2 YYEKEE (reference sequence). The CDR3 is made up of 15 amino acids. This CDR3 is CASSLIVSPNSPLHF. DNA of the CDR3: TGTGCCAGCAGCTTGATTGTGAGCCCTAATTCACCCCTCCACTTT.

CDR3 coding DNA: TGTGCCAGCAGCCCTGGGACTTACTATGGCTACACCTTC. This gives the protein CASSPGTYYGYTF. The V call is TRBV7-2, the J call TRBJ1-2, with D possibly TRBD1 on 5 matching bases. Germline V gives CDR1 SGHTA, CDR2 FQGNSA. The CDR3 totals 13 residues. V was shortened by 5 bases and J by 3 bases, with 10 bases between the two germline ends.

The chain uses TRBV3-1 (or the pseudogene TRBV3-2) and TRBJ1-1; TRBD1 is a possible D gene (5 bases). This CDR3 has 14 residues. Trimming cost V 4 bases and J 0 bases, with 9 bases left between them. The germline gives CDR1 LGHDT, CDR2 YNNKEL (reference sequence). This chain's CDR3 is CASSPRALNTEAFF. Here the CDR3 DNA reads TGTGCCAGCAGCCCCAGGGCGCTGAACACTGAAGCTTTCTTT.

J is TRBJ1-3 and V is TRBV28, with 9 nucleotides matching TRBD1. The CDR3 has 14 residues. Germline loops: CDR1 MDHEN, CDR2 SYDVKM. Trimming took 6 bases from V and 11 from J; bases not matched to a gene: 11. The CDR3 here is CASRPWTGELAIYF. The CDR3 nucleotides are TGTGCCAGCAGACCCTGGACAGGGGAGTTGGCCATATATTTT.

The chain combines TRBV6-5 with TRBJ2-1, with 7 bases fitting TRBD2. Losses at the gene ends were 3 bases for V and 7 bases for J; bases not matched to a gene: 12. The CDR3 consists of 16 residues. Looked up from germline, CDR1 is MNHEY and CDR2 is SVGAGI. CDR3 sequence reads: CASSYLGGSFVNEQFF. Here the CDR3 DNA reads TGTGCCAGCAGTTATCTCGGCGGGAGCTTCGTGAATGAGCAGTTCTTC.

V gene TRBV7-2 combines with J gene TRBJ2-3; the D gene is possibly TRBD2 (5 bases). V lost 5 bases to trimming and J lost 7 bases, with 25 bases between them. The CDR3 sequence is 17 residues long. CDR1 and CDR2 from the germline V gene are SGHTA and FQGNSA. The CDR3 spells CASSPPGRVALLNTQYF. In DNA, the CDR3 is TGTGCCAGCAGCCCCCCCGGGCGAGTAGCGTTATTAAATACGCAGTATTTT.

This chain joins TRBV11-2 and TRBJ2-1, with D possibly TRBD1 on 6 matching bases. The CDR3 is made up of 16 amino acids. Germline CDR1 and CDR2: SGHAT and FQNNGV. Trimming stripped 6 bases from V and 4 bases from J, with 19 bases between. The CDR3 coding sequence is TGTGCCAGCAGTCGTATCGCACAGGGAAATTACAATGAGCAGTTCTTC. Translating it yields CASSRIAQGNYNEQFF. The whole variable domain, filled in from reference TRBV11-2 and TRBJ2-1, reads EAGVAQSPRYKIIEKRQSVAFWCNPISGHATLYWYQQILGQGPKLLIQFQNNGVVDDSQLPKDRFSAERLKGVDSTLKIQPAKLEDSAVYLCASSRIAQGNYNEQFFGPGTRLTVL.

CDR3 region: CASSFSRGGSTDTQYF. As DNA, the CDR3 is TGTGCCAGCAGCTTCTCCCGGGGGGGAAGCACAGATACGCAGTATTTT. The chain links TRBV5-4 to TRBJ2-3, with 8 bases lining up with TRBD2. Losses at the gene ends were 2 bases for V and 0 bases for J; bases not matched to a gene: 5. There are 16 residues in the CDR3. Germline-derived CDR1 and CDR2 are SGHNT and YYREEE (reference sequence).

The genes are TRBV7-6 and TRBJ1-3; possible D gene TRBD1, 6 bases. V was shortened by 2 bases and J by 0 bases, with 17 bases between the two germline ends. Germline CDR1 is SGHVS and CDR2 is FNYEAQ. This CDR3 has 18 residues. The CDR3 nucleotides are TGTGCCAGCAGCTTACGGGCGCGACAGGACCTCTCTGGAAACACCATATATTTT. Residues: CASSLRARQDLSGNTIYF.

The gene calls are TRBV10-3 and TRBJ2-3; possibly TRBD1 for D (7 bases). The CDR3 consists of 17 residues. V lost 8 bases and J lost 3, with 24 bases in between. CDR1 and CDR2 (germline): ENHRY, SYGVKD. The CDR3 protein is CAIFAGQPRSSTDTQYF. CDR3 nucleotide sequence: TGTGCCATCTTTGCGGGACAGCCCCGGTCTTCGACAGATACGCAGTATTTT.

This clone came up a few times. The chain has TRBV6-2 or TRBV6-3 and TRBJ2-7, with 8 bases matching TRBD2. Germline V gene sequence: CDR1 MNHEY, CDR2 SVGEGT. The CDR3 runs 14 residues. V trimming: 0 bases; J trimming: 10 bases; junction bases outside the gene matches: 8. CDR3 DNA sequence: TGTGCCAGCAGTTACTCTTCCGGGGGGGCCAGCCAGTACTTC. It is translated as CASSYSSGGASQYF.

This clone came up once. The rearrangement uses TRBV5-1 and TRBJ2-5; TRBD1 might be the D (5 bases). The length of the CDR3 is 16 residues. V was trimmed by 4 bases and J by 5 bases, leaving 21 bases between them. CDR1 and CDR2 from the germline V gene are SGHRS and YFSETQ. The CDR3 protein is CASSTRQRISTETQYF. CDR3 in DNA: TGCGCCAGCAGCACCCGACAGAGAATAAGTACGGAGACCCAGTACTTC.

V and J are TRBV29-1 and TRBJ1-2, with 9 bases aligning to TRBD1. This CDR3 spans 16 amino acids. CDR1 is SQVTM, CDR2 ANQGSEA, per germline. V shed 0 bases and J 1 base; nucleotides not matched to a gene: 6. CDR3 bases: TGCAGCGTTGAAGACCTGGGACAGGGAATTAACTATGGCTACACCTTC. It is translated as CSVEDLGQGINYGYTF.

This clone was recorded only once. J is TRBJ2-2 and V is TRBV7-8, with 8 bases lining up with TRBD2. In germline, CDR1 is SGHVS, CDR2 FQNEAQ. This CDR3 comprises 18 residues. J gave up 0 bases and V 3 bases, and 9 bases lay outside the gene matches. CDR3 coding DNA: TGTGCCAGCAGCTTTTGGATGCTGGGACTAGCGAACACCGGGGAGCTGTTTTTT. Protein sequence: CASSFWMLGLANTGELFF.

The chain joins TRBV11-3 to TRBJ2-5; a weak D match, TRBD2 (5 bases). This CDR3 has 14 amino acids. Germline V gives CDR1 SGHNT, CDR2 YENEEA. With 5 bases removed from V and 2 bases from J, the gap between germline ends came to 12 bases. CDR3 region: CASSIGPGQETQYF. In nucleotides, the CDR3 is TGTGCCAGCAGCATCGGCCCGGGGCAAGAGACCCAGTACTTC.

This clone is a singleton in its sample. The chain carries TRBV6-4 and TRBJ1-2; 9 bases map to TRBD1. V was clipped by 5 bases and J by 5 bases; unmatched bases: 6. Germline V CDR1 and CDR2: MRHNA, SNTAGT. This CDR3 spans 14 amino acids. For the CDR3, the DNA is TGTGCCAGCAGTTCCGGACAGGGGAAATATGGCTACACCTTC. It encodes CASSSGQGKYGYTF.

J is TRBJ2-2 and V is TRBV2; 10 bases map to TRBD1. The CDR3 extends over 14 amino acids. Per the germline V gene, CDR1 is SNHLY and CDR2 is FYNNEI. Losses at the gene ends were 6 bases for V and 4 bases for J; bases not matched to a gene: 2. The CDR3 DNA reads TGTGCCAGCAGGAGACAGGGGGCCACCGGGGAGCTGTTTTTT. The encoded protein is CASRRQGATGELFF.

This clone was seen a single time. For the CDR3, the DNA is TGCGCCAGCAGCCAACCCGAAAGGAGATGGGAGACCCAGTACTTC. Encoded protein: CASSQPERRWETQYF. This chain uses TRBV4-1 with TRBJ2-5, with D hard to call. The CDR3 extends over 15 amino acids. CDR1 and CDR2 (germline): MGHRA, YSYEKL. V was shortened by 2 bases and J by 5 bases, with 15 bases between the two germline ends.

The chain recombines TRBV3-1 (or the pseudogene TRBV3-2) with TRBJ1-2, with 9 bases fitting TRBD1. CDR1 and CDR2 (germline): LGHDT, YNNKEL (reference sequence). This CDR3 has 17 residues. Unmatched junction bases numbered 13, after V lost 4 bases and J lost 4 bases. The CDR3 protein is CASSPAFDRGDIYGYTF. CDR3 coding DNA: TGTGCCAGCAGCCCTGCTTTTGACAGGGGGGATATCTATGGCTACACCTTC.

The sample holds a few counts of this clone. The rearrangement links TRBV4-1 to TRBJ2-2; 9 bases map to TRBD1. V lost 4 bases, J lost 0 bases, and 3 bases stayed unmatched. Germline V gene sequence: CDR1 MGHRA, CDR2 YSYEKL. This CDR3 spans 16 amino acids. The CDR3 coding sequence is TGCGCCAGCAGCCCACGGACAGGGGCGAACACCGGGGAGCTGTTTTTT. Translated, it gives CASSPRTGANTGELFF.

This clone showed up just once. The rearrangement links TRBV19 to TRBJ2-7; D not resolved. Trimming took off 5 bases at V and 3 bases at J, with 8 bases between the two ends. In germline, CDR1 is LNHDA, CDR2 SQIVND (reference sequence). The CDR3 runs 12 residues. As DNA, the CDR3 is TGTGCCAGTAGTCCCTCGGGCTACGAGCAGTACTTC. Translated, it gives CASSPSGYEQYF. Filled out from reference TRBV19 and TRBJ2-7, the complete variable domain reads DGGITQSPKYLFRKEGQNVTLSCEQNLNHDAMYWYRQDPGQGLRLIYYSQIVNDFQKGDIAEGYSVSREKKESFPLTVTSAQKNPTAFYLCASSPSGYEQYFGPGTRLTVT.

Here the CDR3 DNA reads TGTGCCACCAGCAGGACAGGGACATATAACTATGGCTACACCTTC. Protein sequence: CATSRTGTYNYGYTF. This sequence joins TRBV15 and TRBJ1-2; 7 bases fit TRBD1. The V gene's germline CDR1 is LNHNV and CDR2 YYDKDF (reference sequence). This CDR3 is 15 amino acids long. J gave up 1 base and V 3 bases, and 5 bases lay outside the gene matches.

This rearrangement joins TRBV4-3 to TRBJ1-4, with a weak D call TRBD1 (6 bases). V was shortened by 4 bases and J by 6 bases, with 9 bases between the two germline ends. The CDR3 is 13 amino acids. CDR1 is LGHNA and CDR2 is YSLEER in the germline V gene. The CDR3 loop is CASSPQGYEKLFF. DNA for the CDR3: TGCGCCAGCAGCCCCCAGGGGTATGAAAAACTGTTTTTT.

This chain joins TRBV2 and TRBJ2-7, with a possible D match to TRBD2 (6 bases). CDR3 size: 18 residues. The V end lost 2 bases, the J end lost 0 bases, and 20 bases lay between the germline ends. Looked up from germline, CDR1 is SNHLY and CDR2 is FYNNEI. This chain's CDR3 is CASSEYPPSGGASYEQYF. The DNA for the CDR3 is TGTGCCAGCAGTGAATACCCCCCGTCGGGCGGGGCCTCCTACGAGCAGTACTTC.